These 18 T cell receptor beta chains were sequenced from one sample in a study of cytomegalovirus exposure and HLA in healthy donors. PCR used 60 Vbeta primers and 13 Jbeta primers. Sequencing was performed with immunoSEQ multiplex PCR; in TCRdb, only in-frame clones are kept and a portion is missing. The sample has 150,000 to 200,000 clones, 80% seen once. Input material: PBMCs. Source of these receptors: a man in his forties in good health and CMV-seropositive.

The CDR3 DNA reads TGTGCCAGCAGTCCCTCGCGACTAGCGGGGGGCCGGACAAGCACAGATACGCAGTATTTT. The encoded protein is CASSPSRLAGGRTSTDTQYF. This chain connects TRBV28 to TRBJ2-3, with TRBD2 identical over 13 bases. The junction had 14 bases not matched to a gene; V was cut back by 5 bases and J by 0 bases. The CDR3 totals 20 residues. CDR1 and CDR2 from the germline V gene are MDHEN and SYDVKM.

This clone was counted a few times. CDR3 amino acids: CASSMEARDYSNQPQHF. CDR3 nucleotide sequence: TGTGCCAGTAGTATGGAGGCCCGGGACTATAGCAATCAGCCCCAGCATTTT. The gene calls are TRBV19 and TRBJ1-5; TRBD1 might be the D (5 bases). The CDR3 extends over 17 amino acids. Germline-derived CDR1 and CDR2 are LNHDA and SQIVND (reference sequence). V was trimmed by 3 bases and J by 0 bases, leaving 15 bases between them.

This clone showed up just a few times. Different DNA sequences within this sample yield the same CDR3. DNA of the CDR3: TGTGCCAGCAGTCGACAGGGGGGTTCCTACGAGCAGTACTTC. As protein: CASSRQGGSYEQYF. The chain links TRBV6-5 to TRBJ2-7; TRBD1 aligns across 9 bases. The germline CDR1 and CDR2 sequences are MNHEY and SVGAGI. Trimming at V came to 5 bases and at J to 1 base, leaving 3 bases not matched to a gene. CDR3 length: 14 amino acids.

This clone was observed a single time. The V call is TRBV30, the J call TRBJ1-2; TRBD1 might be the D (6 bases). V dropped 1 base and J dropped 8 bases, with 11 bases sitting between them. Germline V gene sequence: CDR1 GTSNPN, CDR2 SVGIG (reference sequence). The length of the CDR3 is 12 residues. The CDR3 sequence is CAWSAYRVGYTF. CDR3 DNA: TGTGCCTGGAGTGCTTACAGGGTAGGCTACACCTTC.

This rearrangement joins TRBV5-4 to TRBJ1-4, with TRBD1 matching 11 bases. The V and J ends lost 1 base and 8 bases, in that order; junction bases with no gene match: 4. Germline V gene data show CDR1 as SGHNT and CDR2 as YYREEE (reference sequence). The length of the CDR3 is 15 residues. CDR3 region: CASSLRTGGREKLFF. CDR3 DNA: TGTGCCAGCAGCTTGAGGACAGGGGGCCGGGAAAAACTGTTTTTT.

This clone was detected a few times. The rearrangement links TRBV19 to TRBJ2-3, with 12 bases fitting TRBD2. V was pared by 5 bases and J by 6 bases, with 12 bases of the junction left unmatched. CDR1 is LNHDA and CDR2 is SQIVND in the germline V gene (reference sequence). The CDR3 runs to 17 residues. CDR3 sequence: CASSRGVLAGGGDTQYF. In DNA, the CDR3 is TGTGCCAGTAGTCGGGGGGTACTAGCGGGGGGAGGTGATACGCAGTATTTT.

The V call is TRBV23-1, the J call TRBJ1-2; 12 bases align to TRBD1. TRBV23-1 is an ORF, with its function uncertain. The junction had 14 bases not matched to a gene; V was cut back by 3 bases and J by 3 bases. The CDR3 length is 19 residues. The CDR3 loop reads CASSHRTGTGGSSYYGYTF. The CDR3 region has the DNA TGCGCCAGCAGTCATAGAACCGGGACAGGGGGCAGTAGTTACTATGGCTACACCTTC.

On this clone itself: The sample contains more than one DNA sequence encoding this CDR3. The CDR3 loop reads CSVERGPYEQYF. CDR3 sequence (DNA): TGCAGCGTTGAAAGGGGCCCATACGAGCAGTACTTC. This chain joins TRBV29-1 and TRBJ2-7; a weak D match, TRBD1 (5 bases). Germline V gene sequence: CDR1 SQVTM, CDR2 ANQGSEA. Trimming shortened V by 2 bases and J by 4 bases, and 9 bases separated the two germline ends. The CDR3 is 12 amino acids.

The rearrangement links TRBV19 to TRBJ1-5; TRBD1 is a possible D gene (6 bases). V gave up 7 bases and J gave up 4 bases, with 11 bases separating them. This CDR3 spans 13 amino acids. Germline V gene sequence: CDR1 LNHDA, CDR2 SQIVND (reference sequence). This CDR3 is CASNRDTNQPQHF. The CDR3 bases are TGTGCCAGTAACCGGGACACTAATCAGCCCCAGCATTTT. Together with reference TRBV19 and TRBJ1-5, the CDR3 gives the full variable domain: DGGITQSPKYLFRKEGQNVTLSCEQNLNHDAMYWYRQDPGQGLRLIYYSQIVNDFQKGDIAEGYSVSREKKESFPLTVTSAQKNPTAFYLCASNRDTNQPQHFGDGTRLSIL.

A single count supports this clone. The chain joins TRBV7-9 to TRBJ2-7, with D tentatively TRBD2 (6 bases). The CDR3 contains 17 residues. The germline gives CDR1 SEHNR, CDR2 FQNEAQ (reference sequence). V was shortened by 1 base and J by 4 bases, with 20 bases between the two germline ends. The CDR3 nucleotides are TGTGCCAGCAGCTTAGTTGCGGGGTTGGAACAGTCTTACGAGCAGTACTTC. Translation: CASSLVAGLEQSYEQYF.

The chain has TRBV15 and TRBJ2-5; 7 nucleotides align to TRBD1. The CDR3 is 13 amino acids. Unmatched junction bases numbered 1, after V lost 3 bases and J lost 3 bases. CDR1 is LNHNV, CDR2 YYDKDF, per germline (reference sequence). CDR3 nucleotide sequence: TGTGCCACCAGCAGGGGGACAGAAGAGACCCAGTACTTC. It codes for CATSRGTEETQYF. Variable domain in full (rest from reference TRBV15 and TRBJ2-5): DAMVIQNPRYQVTQFGKPVTLSCSQTLNHNVMYWYQQKSSQAPKLLFHYYDKDFNNEADTPDNFQSRRPNTSFCFLDIRSPGLGDTAMYLCATSRGTEETQYFGPGTRLLVL.

The chain combines TRBV2 with TRBJ2-5; 9 positions agree with TRBD1. CDR1 is SNHLY, CDR2 FYNNEI, per germline. The CDR3 is 14 amino acids. V lost 8 bases to trimming and J lost 3 bases; unmatched junction nucleotides: 7. CDR3 region: CASWGQGGKETQYF. In nucleotides, the CDR3 is TGTGCCAGCTGGGGACAGGGCGGTAAAGAGACCCAGTACTTC.

V gene TRBV6-5 combines with J gene TRBJ2-7; maybe TRBD2 (5 bases). The CDR3 covers 14 residues. V was cut by 2 bases and J by 4 bases, with 12 bases left in between. CDR1 MNHEY and CDR2 SVGAGI come from the germline V gene. In DNA form, the CDR3 reads TGTGCCAGCAGTTACACCGGGGTCCCATACGAGCAGTACTTC. Translated: CASSYTGVPYEQYF.

This rearrangement joins TRBV30 to TRBJ1-1, with TRBD1 as a possible D gene (6 bases). V was cut by 2 bases and J by 4 bases, with 14 bases left in between. The CDR3 covers 14 residues. Germline V lookup: CDR1 GTSNPN, CDR2 SVGIG (reference sequence). The CDR3 is CAWSTFTGITEAFF. In DNA, the CDR3 is TGTGCCTGGAGTACCTTTACAGGGATCACTGAAGCTTTCTTT.

This clone was detected a few times. J is TRBJ2-7 and V is TRBV9; maybe TRBD1 (6 bases). V dropped 3 bases and J dropped 2 bases, with 15 bases sitting between them. The CDR3 is 15 amino acids. Germline CDR1 SGDLS, CDR2 YYNGEE. Written as DNA, the CDR3 is TGTGCCAGCAGCGGAGGGGGTACGGCTACCTACGAGCAGTACTTC. It encodes CASSGGGTATYEQYF.

This clone was seen a handful of times. The chain links TRBV6-1 to TRBJ2-1; no clear D gene. V dropped 1 base and J dropped 1 base, with 8 bases sitting between them. CDR1 and CDR2 (germline): MNHNS, SASEGT. The CDR3 runs 15 residues. The CDR3 sequence is CASSEDGGSYNEQFF. The CDR3 coding sequence is TGTGCCAGCAGTGAAGATGGCGGATCCTACAATGAGCAGTTCTTC.

The V gene is TRBV5-1, the J gene TRBJ2-1; 7 bases are shared with TRBD2. V lost 3 bases and J lost 4; bases outside the gene matches: 10. The CDR3 loop spans 16 amino acids. The germline CDR1 and CDR2 sequences are SGHRS and YFSETQ. The CDR3 nucleotides are TGCGCCAGCAGCTCGGCACGGGGGGATAATTACAATGAGCAGTTCTTC. It codes for CASSSARGDNYNEQFF.

This clone has only a few counts. The rearrangement links TRBV10-3 to TRBJ2-7, with TRBD1 identical over 10 bases. J gave up 5 bases and V 4 bases, and 8 bases lay outside the gene matches. The CDR3 has 15 amino acids. CDR1 and CDR2 (germline): ENHRY, SYGVKD. In DNA form, the CDR3 reads TGTGCCATCAGTGGGAGGGACAGGGGTGGGGACGAGCAGTACTTC. As protein: CAISGRDRGGDEQYF.